This TCR beta chain is drawn from a study of metastatic and nonmetastatic thyroid tumors. Study as a whole: Both malignant and benign thyroid patients supplied peripheral blood and tumor or nodule tissue samples, across which the repertoires of these patients were then compared.

In the study's own analysis: CDR3 differences across clinicopathological groups were used to build a distant-metastasis classifier for papillary thyroid cancer. TCRdb re-called the PCR reads with MiXCR. The V and J calls and clone size are TCRdb's, not the authors'. The sample consists of some 19,000 clones, less than 30% of them appearing once. Study conclusions and caveats: Versus benign nodules, malignant thyroid tumors reportedly had significantly higher TCR beta diversity, in blood and tumor.

Thyroid surgery took place with no prior treatment in any patient. This clone was seen a few times. Its antigen remains unknown. Germline V gene data show CDR1 as LNHDA and CDR2 as SQIVND (reference sequence). The CDR3 loop spans 14 amino acids. The ends were cut back, 1 base at V and 8 bases at J, with 14 bases in the middle. This receptor was obtained from a male donor with papillary thyroid cancer or a benign thyroid nodule (not recorded which). Some clones in this sample may be carry-over from other donors' samples. The sequencing sample was made of blood. The chain employs TRBV19 and TRBJ1-2; D not certain. The chain's CDR3 is CASSIVGSRRGYTF. CDR3 DNA sequence: TGTGCCAGTAGTATAGTGGGGTCCCGGCGGGGCTACACCTTC.